The 26 T cell receptor beta chains listed next were all sequenced from one sample in a study of blood T cell repertoires in COVID-19. The table came from immunoSEQ multiplex PCR; TCRdb's copy has only in-frame clones and leaves some out. The sample has 56,000 or so clones; around four fifths are singletons. The sequencing sample was made of peripheral blood. The receptors come from a man aged 50 to 59 with acute or convalescent COVID-19.

The chain links TRBV30 to TRBJ1-1; D remains ambiguous. CDR1 GTSNPN and CDR2 SVGIG come from the germline V gene (reference sequence). The CDR3 covers 14 residues. The germline V and J ends were trimmed by 3 bases and 0 bases, with 11 bases remaining between them. As DNA, the CDR3 is TGTGCCTGGAGCCTCGGGGTGATGAACACTGAAGCTTTCTTT. It is translated as CAWSLGVMNTEAFF.

The rearrangement joins TRBV28 to TRBJ1-5, with 8 nucleotides matching TRBD1. The trim removed 3 bases at V and 5 bases at J, leaving 6 bases unmatched. The CDR3 covers 15 residues. Per germline, CDR1 MDHEN and CDR2 SYDVKM. The CDR3 spells CASSFTGTGHQPQHF. As DNA, the CDR3 is TGTGCCAGCAGTTTTACAGGGACAGGCCATCAGCCCCAGCATTTT.

The chain links TRBV30 to TRBJ2-1; 10 bases map to TRBD1. Germline-derived CDR1 and CDR2 are GTSNPN and SVGIG (reference sequence). Trimming took 0 bases from V and 4 from J; bases not matched to a gene: 21. The CDR3 runs to 21 residues. The CDR3 here is CAWSVVRQGALKRGRYNEQFF. DNA for the CDR3: TGTGCCTGGAGTGTAGTCCGACAGGGGGCTCTAAAGAGGGGACGATACAATGAGCAGTTCTTC.

Remarks on this clone: Compared with germline, one end of the junction differs, possibly owing to a read error. The chain is built from TRBV18 and TRBJ2-1; TRBD2 might be the D (5 bases). Per germline, CDR1 KGHSH and CDR2 LQKENI. The CDR3 spans 16 residues. CDR3 sequence (DNA): TGTGCCAGCTCGTTTTGGACTCAGCGTCGGCATAATGAACAGTTCTTC. Its protein product is CASSFWTQRRHNEQFF.

The V and J genes are TRBV7-3 and TRBJ2-1; 7 nucleotides match TRBD1. V trimming: 4 bases; J trimming: 3 bases; junction bases outside the gene matches: 6. The CDR3 covers 15 residues. Germline loops: CDR1 SGHTA, CDR2 FQGTGA. The CDR3 coding sequence is TGTGCCAGCAGCTCCTCAGGGGGAAACTACAATGAGCAGTTCTTC. The encoded protein is CASSSSGGNYNEQFF.

CDR3 amino acids: CASSPEKGRETQYF. DNA for the CDR3: TGTGCCAGCTCACCGGAGAAGGGGCGAGAGACCCAGTACTTC. The chain is built from TRBV18 and TRBJ2-5, with D perhaps matching TRBD1 (5 bases). Looked up from germline, CDR1 is KGHSH and CDR2 is LQKENI. V shed 3 bases and J shed 4 bases, with 12 bases lying between them. This CDR3 has 14 residues.

The chain is built from TRBV11-1 and TRBJ2-2; D gene ambiguous. The V end was cut by 3 bases, the J end by 3 bases, with 5 bases between. The CDR3 covers 13 residues. Germline CDR1 and CDR2: SGHAT and FQDESV (reference sequence). The CDR3 region is CASSFQYTGELFF. CDR3 DNA sequence: TGTGCCAGCAGCTTTCAGTACACCGGGGAGCTGTTTTTT.

The chain joins TRBV5-8 to TRBJ1-3, with TRBD1 as a possible D gene (5 bases). Trimming cost V 0 bases and J 3 bases, with 16 bases left between them. The CDR3 length is 17 residues. Germline CDR1 SGHTS, CDR2 YDEGEE. CDR3 region: CASSLDPWGKGGNTIYF. As DNA, the CDR3 is TGTGCCAGCAGCTTGGATCCTTGGGGCAAGGGTGGAAACACCATATATTTT.

CDR3 DNA: TGTGCCAGCAGACCCAGGGGGCCCAACTATGGCTACACCTTC. Translating it yields CASRPRGPNYGYTF. The gene calls are TRBV5-6 and TRBJ1-2, with 8 bases that match TRBD1. CDR3 length: 14 amino acids. Germline V gene sequence: CDR1 SGHDT, CDR2 YYEEEE. J lost 2 bases, V lost 5 bases, and 5 bases had no gene match.

This chain uses TRBV5-8 with TRBJ1-6; D is possibly TRBD1 (5 bases). The CDR3 sequence is 16 residues long. From germline, CDR1 is SGHTS and CDR2 YDEGEE. V was pared by 4 bases and J by 8 bases, with 19 bases between. CDR3 residues: CASSGGTNLHDSPLHF. The CDR3 nucleotides read TGTGCCAGCAGCGGGGGGACGAACCTCCACGATTCACCCCTCCACTTT.

The rearrangement links TRBV7-9 to TRBJ1-6; D is possibly TRBD1 (5 bases). The ends were cut back, 5 bases at V and 7 bases at J, with 15 bases in the middle. Germline-derived CDR1 and CDR2 are SEHNR and FQNEAQ (reference sequence). This CDR3 is built from 15 residues. CDR3 in DNA: TGTGCCAGCAGCGCCCCTCAGGGTGGAAATTCACCCCTCCACTTT. Its protein product is CASSAPQGGNSPLHF.

The count of this clone is one. The chain recombines TRBV11-2 with TRBJ2-2; TRBD2 matches at 13 bases. This CDR3 region has 17 residues. V lost 2 bases and J lost 4; bases outside the gene matches: 4. CDR1 SGHAT and CDR2 FQNNGV come from the germline V gene. This chain's CDR3 is CASSLRGLAGPTGELFF. Here the CDR3 DNA reads TGTGCCAGCAGCTTACGGGGACTAGCGGGGCCCACCGGGGAGCTGTTTTTT.

CDR3: CASSASRGGAANQPQHF. Written as DNA, the CDR3 is TGTGCCAGCAGCGCATCTCGCGGGGGGGCCGCCAATCAGCCCCAGCATTTT. The chain uses TRBV7-9 and TRBJ1-5, with D possibly being TRBD1 (6 bases). The CDR3 consists of 17 residues. The germline V and J ends were trimmed by 5 bases and 3 bases, with 20 bases remaining between them. Germline CDR1 is SEHNR and CDR2 is FQNEAQ (reference sequence).

The CDR3 region is CASSLKTGPTEAFF. CDR3 DNA: TGTGCCAGCAGCTTAAAGACAGGGCCCACTGAAGCTTTCTTT. This sequence joins TRBV5-4 and TRBJ1-1; 7 positions agree with TRBD1. The CDR3 has 14 residues. Germline V gives CDR1 SGHNT, CDR2 YYREEE (reference sequence). The ends lost 2 bases at V and 4 bases at J; junction bases unmatched: 5.

The chain couples TRBV12-3 or TRBV12-4 to TRBJ1-1; TRBD1 matches at 7 bases. This CDR3 has 13 amino acids. With 6 bases clipped from V and 4 bases from J, the junction kept 5 bases outside the gene matches. CDR3 DNA sequence: TGTGCCAGCAGAACAGGGGCGGGCACTGAAGCTTTCTTT. Its translation is CASRTGAGTEAFF.

The chain joins TRBV19 to TRBJ2-1; 8 bases are shared with TRBD2. This CDR3 comprises 16 residues. After removal of 0 bases from V and 7 bases from J, the junction contained 8 bases not matched to a gene. Per germline, CDR1 LNHDA and CDR2 SQIVND (reference sequence). CDR3 sequence (DNA): TGTGCCAGTAGTATAGATTCGGCGGGGGGTAATAATGAGCAGTTCTTC. Protein product: CASSIDSAGGNNEQFF.

This chain connects TRBV21-1 to TRBJ2-3; the table's TRBD2 call for D was not verified on the DNA. TRBV21-1 is described as a pseudogene. The CDR3 runs 19 residues. The CDR3 loop is CASSKGTGSGSSDTDTQYF. The CDR3 DNA reads as TGTGCCAGCAGCAAGGGTACTGGGAGCGGGAGCAGTGACACAGATACGCAGTATTTT.

The J gene is TRBJ2-4, the V gene TRBV9; 8 bases are a match to TRBD1. The length of the CDR3 is 16 residues. Germline V gene sequence: CDR1 SGDLS, CDR2 YYNGEE. The V segment lost 3 bases and the J segment 4 bases; nucleotides outside the gene matches: 9. The CDR3 region is CASSAPAQGAKNIQYF. The CDR3 DNA follows: TGTGCCAGCAGCGCCCCCGCGCAGGGGGCGAAAAACATTCAGTACTTC.

The chain recombines TRBV29-1 with TRBJ2-1; 11 positions agree with TRBD2. Germline V CDR1 and CDR2: SQVTM, ANQGSEA. This CDR3 has 14 residues. The J segment lost 9 bases and the V segment lost 6 bases, leaving 10 bases of the junction unmatched. CDR3 region: CSVKTSGSGGEQFF. DNA for the CDR3: TGCAGCGTGAAAACTAGCGGGAGTGGCGGTGAGCAGTTCTTC.

The chain couples TRBV11-3 to TRBJ2-1, with 8 nucleotides matching TRBD2. The CDR3 contains 15 residues. CDR1 is SGHNT, CDR2 YENEEA, per germline. V dropped 1 base and J dropped 7; count of bases not matched to a gene: 6. The CDR3, as DNA: TGTGCCAGCAGCTTAGTTTCTAGCGGGCGAAATGAGCAGTTCTTC. This gives the protein CASSLVSSGRNEQFF. Looking up the rest from reference TRBV11-3 and TRBJ2-1 gives the full variable domain: EAGVVQSPRYKIIEKKQPVAFWCNPISGHNTLYWYLQNLGQGPELLIRYENEEAVDDSQLPKDRFSAERLKGVDSTLKIQPAELGDSAVYLCASSLVSSGRNEQFFGPGTRLTVL.

J is TRBJ2-7 and V is TRBV4-1, with 9 bases lining up with TRBD2. The length of the CDR3 is 16 residues. Germline-derived CDR1 and CDR2 are MGHRA and YSYEKL. Trimming at V came to 1 base and at J to 2 bases, leaving 6 bases not matched to a gene. The CDR3 DNA follows: TGCGCCAGCAGCCAAGGCGTTCTAGCGGGGCCCTACGAGCAGTACTTC. Protein sequence: CASSQGVLAGPYEQYF.

This clone showed up just a few times. The chain joins TRBV2 to TRBJ2-7; 8 nucleotides align to TRBD1. The length of the CDR3 is 14 residues. Germline values: CDR1 SNHLY, CDR2 FYNNEI. Losses at the gene ends were 6 bases for V and 4 bases for J; bases not matched to a gene: 8. The CDR3 reads CASRSGTGTYEQYF. The DNA of the CDR3 is TGTGCCAGCAGGTCCGGGACAGGAACATACGAGCAGTACTTC.

This clone turned up a few times. The chain carries TRBV6-1 and TRBJ1-2; D is uncertain. V was clipped by 0 bases and J by 7 bases, with 12 bases between them. The length of the CDR3 is 14 residues. Germline CDR1 is MNHNS and CDR2 is SASEGT. CDR3 region: CASSEARAAGGYTF. The CDR3 bases are TGTGCCAGCAGTGAAGCCCGGGCCGCGGGTGGCTACACCTTC.

The genes are TRBV4-1 and TRBJ1-4, with unresolved D. V dropped 0 bases and J dropped 8 bases, with 13 bases sitting between them. Germline CDR1 and CDR2: MGHRA and YSYEKL. The CDR3 is 15 amino acids. Written as DNA, the CDR3 is TGCGCCAGCAGCCAAGACGGCGCCAGAGGGGAAAAACTGTTTTTT. It is translated as CASSQDGARGEKLFF.

The rearrangement joins TRBV9 to TRBJ2-3; 8 positions agree with TRBD2. CDR1 and CDR2 from the germline V gene are SGDLS and YYNGEE. V lost 0 bases to trimming and J lost 2 bases; unmatched junction nucleotides: 8. CDR3 length: 17 amino acids. This CDR3 reads CASSVGGGRIYTDTQYF. The CDR3 DNA follows: TGTGCCAGCAGCGTAGGGGGCGGGAGGATATACACAGATACGCAGTATTTT.

The CDR3 coding sequence is TGTGCCAGCAGCTTTGTTGGGACAGCGTCCTACAATGAGCAGTTCTTC. Its translation is CASSFVGTASYNEQFF. The chain joins TRBV11-2 to TRBJ2-1; 7 nucleotides agree with TRBD1. This CDR3 has 16 amino acids. Per the germline V gene, CDR1 is SGHAT and CDR2 is FQNNGV. Trimming cost V 3 bases and J 1 base; bases outside gene matches: 6.